The 2 T cell receptor beta chains in this list originate from one sample, sequenced in a study of cytomegalovirus exposure and HLA in healthy donors. Primers for the PCR totalled 60 Vbeta and 13 Jbeta. Clones were read by immunoSEQ multiplex PCR, and TCRdb kept only the in-frame ones, dropping some. The data contain fewer than 120,000 clones, 70% to 90% of them singletons. Sequencing input: PBMCs. These receptors originate from a man between 40 and 49 years old in good health and CMV-seronegative.

The gene calls are TRBV19 and TRBJ2-5; 8 bases agree with TRBD2. Unmatched junction bases numbered 7, after V lost 4 bases and J lost 3 bases. The CDR3 sequence is 15 residues long. Germline CDR1 and CDR2: LNHDA and SQIVND (reference sequence). CDR3 DNA sequence: TGTGCCAGTAGTAACCCCAGGCGGGGGGAAGAGACCCAGTACTTC. Residues: CASSNPRRGEETQYF.

This clone was observed a handful of times. V and J are TRBV10-3 and TRBJ2-1, with 12 nucleotides matching TRBD2. The junction had 6 bases not matched to a gene; V was cut back by 6 bases and J by 9 bases. Per germline, CDR1 ENHRY and CDR2 SYGVKD. The CDR3 totals 14 residues. In nucleotides, the CDR3 is TGTGCCATCAGCCCTAGCGGGGGGGCCGGTGAGCAGTTCTTC. Its protein product is CAISPSGGAGEQFF.